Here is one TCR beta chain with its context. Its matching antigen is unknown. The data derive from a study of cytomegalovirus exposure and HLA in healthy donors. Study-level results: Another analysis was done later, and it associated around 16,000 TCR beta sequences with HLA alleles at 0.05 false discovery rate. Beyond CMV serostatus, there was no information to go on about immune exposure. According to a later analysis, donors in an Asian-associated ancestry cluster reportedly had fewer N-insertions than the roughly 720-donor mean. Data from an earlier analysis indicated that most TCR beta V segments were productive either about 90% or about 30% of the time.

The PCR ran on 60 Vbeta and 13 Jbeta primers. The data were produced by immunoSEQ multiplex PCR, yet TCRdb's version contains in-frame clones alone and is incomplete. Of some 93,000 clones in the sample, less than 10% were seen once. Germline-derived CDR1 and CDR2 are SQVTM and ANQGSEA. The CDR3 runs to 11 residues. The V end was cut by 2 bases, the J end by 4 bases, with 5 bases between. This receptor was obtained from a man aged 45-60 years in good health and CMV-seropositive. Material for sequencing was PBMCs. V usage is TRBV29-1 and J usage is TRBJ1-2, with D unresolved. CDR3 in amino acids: CSVEQIYGYTF. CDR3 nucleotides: TGCAGCGTTGAACAGATCTATGGCTACACCTTC.